The clone carrying this T cell receptor (beta chain) occurred many times. No antigen is known for it. RNA served as the template for amplifying TCR beta CDR3 regions. Following a first-round RT-PCR that used HTBI primers, a second-round multiplex PCR was carried out. TCRdb reprocessed the multiplex PCR reads via MiXCR and lists one record per CDR3 protein. The sample has a few hundred thousand distinct CDR3 sequences, about 17% seen once. The CDR3 runs to 11 residues. V gave up 6 bases and J gave up 6 bases, with 9 bases separating them. From germline, CDR1 is MNHEY and CDR2 SMNVEV (reference sequence). These data are taken from a study of Graves' ophthalmopathy and Graves' hyperthyroidism. Study-level results: Sensitivity reached 70% to 71% and specificity about 72% when the model predicted ophthalmopathy progression.

Sequencing was done on a sample of peripheral blood. The chain is built from TRBV27 and TRBJ2-7, with D hard to call. The TCR was taken from a woman aged 18-29 years with Graves' ophthalmopathy. The CDR3 coding sequence is TGTGCCAGCAGGGGGTGGGGCGAGCAGTACTTC. It codes for CASRGWGEQYF.